The 31 T cell receptor beta chains presented below share a single source sample, sequenced in a study of cytomegalovirus exposure and HLA in healthy donors. Researchers ran the PCR with 60 Vbeta and 13 Jbeta primers. Clones were sequenced by immunoSEQ multiplex PCR, and TCRdb holds only the in-frame ones, with some missing. The top ten hold about 1.3% of the sample, which has fewer than 200,000 clones, around 76% seen once. The sample comprised PBMCs. The source of these receptors is a man aged 55 to 70 in good health and CMV-seronegative.

The chain joins TRBV28 to TRBJ1-6, with 10 bases aligning to TRBD1. With V trimmed by 5 bases and J by 5 bases, 6 bases remained unmatched. This CDR3 has 16 amino acids. Germline CDR1 and CDR2: MDHEN and SYDVKM. CDR3 sequence: CASSTPDRGNNSPLHF. The CDR3 DNA follows: TGTGCCAGCAGTACGCCGGACAGGGGGAATAATTCACCCCTCCACTTT. Complete variable domain (other parts from reference TRBV28 and TRBJ1-6): DVKVTQSSRYLVKRTGEKVFLECVQDMDHENMFWYRQDPGLGLRLIYFSYDVKMKEKGDIPEGYSVSREKKERFSLILESASTNQTSMYLCASSTPDRGNNSPLHFGNGTRLTVT.

The chain has TRBV11-2 and TRBJ1-2; D is undetermined. The CDR3 sequence is 11 residues long. V was trimmed by 5 bases and J by 10 bases, leaving 11 bases between them. CDR1 SGHAT and CDR2 FQNNGV come from the germline V gene. CDR3 in DNA: TGTGCCAGCAGCACGTCCGGACTCTACACCTTC. Its protein is CASSTSGLYTF.

The chain carries TRBV5-1 and TRBJ2-7; TRBD1 matches at 8 bases. The CDR3 spans 17 residues. V shed 0 bases and J 6 bases; nucleotides not matched to a gene: 14. Germline CDR1 SGHRS, CDR2 YFSETQ. CDR3: CASSLVPLGQGESEQYF. The CDR3 nucleotides read TGCGCCAGCAGCTTGGTCCCCCTAGGACAGGGTGAGAGCGAGCAGTACTTC.

V usage is TRBV5-1 and J usage is TRBJ2-5; 13 positions agree with TRBD2. The CDR3 sequence is 16 residues long. Germline CDR1 is SGHRS and CDR2 is YFSETQ. The V and J ends lost 5 bases and 5 bases, in that order; junction bases with no gene match: 9. The CDR3 spells CASRRTSGSISETQYF. CDR3 coding DNA: TGCGCCAGCAGGCGGACTAGCGGGAGTATCTCCGAGACCCAGTACTTC.

The chain couples TRBV29-1 to TRBJ2-3; 7 bases line up with TRBD2. Germline trimming cut 7 bases from V and 6 bases from J; bases unmatched to any gene: 7. Germline CDR1 and CDR2: SQVTM and ANQGSEA. The CDR3 runs to 12 residues. CDR3 loop: CSGAGAGDTQYF. CDR3 DNA: TGCAGCGGGGCGGGAGCTGGGGATACGCAGTATTTT.

The chain combines TRBV30 with TRBJ2-5; D is uncertain. CDR3 size: 12 residues. Germline CDR1 reads GTSNPN; CDR2 reads SVGIG (reference sequence). The V end lost 0 bases, the J end lost 4 bases, and 6 bases lay between the germline ends. CDR3 loop: CAWSVARETQYF. As DNA, the CDR3 is TGTGCCTGGAGTGTAGCGCGAGAGACCCAGTACTTC.

Regarding this clone: Other DNA sequences in the sample encode the same CDR3. V and J are TRBV5-1 and TRBJ1-4, with 7 bases fitting TRBD1. The V gene end was trimmed by 3 bases and the J gene end by 0 bases; junction bases not matched to a gene: 2. CDR3 length: 15 residues. CDR1 SGHRS and CDR2 YFSETQ come from the germline V gene. CDR3 nucleotide sequence: TGCGCCAGCAGCTCGGGACAGCCAACTAATGAAAAACTGTTTTTT. Protein: CASSSGQPTNEKLFF.

There are a few counts of this clone. This rearrangement joins TRBV28 to TRBJ2-7; D gene uncertain. V was shortened by 6 bases and J by 2 bases, with 8 bases between the two germline ends. The germline V gene has CDR1 MDHEN and CDR2 SYDVKM. The CDR3 sequence is 12 residues long. CDR3 coding DNA: TGTGCCAGCAGCCAACTAACCTACGAGCAGTACTTC. This codes for CASSQLTYEQYF. The full variable domain, rest sourced from reference TRBV28 and TRBJ2-7, is DVKVTQSSRYLVKRTGEKVFLECVQDMDHENMFWYRQDPGLGLRLIYFSYDVKMKEKGDIPEGYSVSREKKERFSLILESASTNQTSMYLCASSQLTYEQYFGPGTRLTVT.

The rearrangement uses TRBV20-1 and TRBJ1-2, with TRBD1 matching over 8 bases. Germline CDR1 reads DFQATT; CDR2 reads SNEGSKA (reference sequence). The CDR3 contains 11 residues. For the CDR3, the DNA is TGCAGGCCCACAGGGGGGCATGGCTACACCTTC. Amino acids: CRPTGGHGYTF.

This chain uses TRBV27 with TRBJ2-5, with a possible D match to TRBD1 (5 bases). The CDR3 runs to 14 residues. The V end was cut by 2 bases, the J end by 5 bases, with 12 bases between. CDR1 is MNHEY and CDR2 is SMNVEV in the germline V gene (reference sequence). This chain's CDR3 is CASSLVGVGETQYF. CDR3 nucleotides: TGTGCCAGCAGTTTAGTAGGGGTGGGTGAGACCCAGTACTTC.

In DNA, the CDR3 is TGTGCCAGCAGCATAGGACAGGGAGCCAAAAACATTCAGTACTTC. The encoded protein is CASSIGQGAKNIQYF. The chain joins TRBV7-2 to TRBJ2-4; TRBD1 matches 8 bases. V shed 5 bases, J shed 0 bases, and the junction held 3 bases outside the gene matches. The CDR3 sequence is 15 residues long. In germline, CDR1 is SGHTA, CDR2 FQGNSA.

This rearrangement joins TRBV30 to TRBJ1-5, with a weak D call TRBD1 (5 bases). The V gene lost 3 bases and the J gene lost 6 bases, with 12 bases spanning the gap. The germline CDR1 and CDR2 sequences are GTSNPN and SVGIG (reference sequence). The CDR3 runs 13 residues. CDR3 bases: TGTGCCTGGAGGGGAGGGGTAGGTCAGCCCCAGCATTTT. Its protein product is CAWRGGVGQPQHF.

In its sample, this clone was seen a few times. The chain employs TRBV5-6 and TRBJ2-1; 13 positions agree with TRBD2. The V segment lost 3 bases and the J segment 6 bases; nucleotides outside the gene matches: 6. Looked up from germline, CDR1 is SGHDT and CDR2 is YYEEEE. The length of the CDR3 is 16 residues. As DNA, the CDR3 is TGTGCCAGCAGCTGGCCCGGGACTAGCGGGACCAATGAGCAGTTCTTC. Protein: CASSWPGTSGTNEQFF.

The sample holds one count of this clone. The genes are TRBV9 and TRBJ2-7, with 7 positions matching TRBD2. V shed 3 bases and J 3 bases; nucleotides not matched to a gene: 3. The CDR3 runs to 13 residues. The germline V gene has CDR1 SGDLS and CDR2 YYNGEE. The CDR3 sequence is CASSGGTNYEQYF. The CDR3, as DNA: TGTGCCAGCAGCGGCGGGACTAACTACGAGCAGTACTTC.

This clone was observed a single time. The chain has TRBV7-2 and TRBJ2-1; 9 bases fit TRBD2. Germline loops: CDR1 SGHTA, CDR2 FQGNSA. J was trimmed by 8 bases and V by 5 bases; bases with no gene match: 16. CDR3 length: 17 amino acids. CDR3 amino acids: CASSRGGSSGALDEQFF. The CDR3 DNA is TGTGCCAGCAGCCGCGGCGGTTCTAGCGGGGCCTTGGATGAGCAGTTCTTC.

The chain uses TRBV30 and TRBJ2-1, with 7 bases fitting TRBD2. The germline gives CDR1 GTSNPN, CDR2 SVGIG (reference sequence). The junction had 11 bases not matched to a gene; V was cut back by 3 bases and J by 9 bases. CDR3 length: 14 amino acids. The CDR3, as DNA: TGTGCCTGGAGCTCCGGGACTACTCTTAGTGAGCAGTTCTTC. It codes for CAWSSGTTLSEQFF. The full variable domain, in which reference TRBV30 and TRBJ2-1 provide the parts outside the CDR3, is SQTIHQWPATLVQPVGSPLSLECTVEGTSNPNLYWYRQAAGRGLQLLFYSVGIGQISSEVPQNLSASRPQDRQFILSSKKLLLSDSGFYLCAWSSGTTLSEQFFGPGTRLTVL.

This chain connects TRBV5-4 to TRBJ1-1; the match to TRBD1 covers 9 bases. Germline values: CDR1 SGHNT, CDR2 YYREEE (reference sequence). J lost 4 bases, V lost 3 bases, and 7 bases had no gene match. This CDR3 has 15 residues. The chain's CDR3 is CASSYTGGGVTEAFF. The CDR3 coding sequence is TGTGCCAGCAGCTACACAGGGGGCGGGGTCACTGAAGCTTTCTTT.

In the case of this clone: A junction end diverges from the germline sequence, so it may reflect a read error. The V and J genes are TRBV5-1 and TRBJ2-7; 9 nucleotides match TRBD1. Germline values: CDR1 SGHRS, CDR2 YFSETQ. This CDR3 is 13 amino acids long. CDR3 in DNA: TGCGCCAGCAGCTGGACAGGGGCCTACGGGCAGTACTTC. This gives the protein CASSWTGAYGQYF.

This chain links TRBV7-9 with TRBJ2-1, with D perhaps TRBD1 (7 bases). Germline V CDR1 and CDR2: SEHNR, FQNEAQ (reference sequence). Deletions cut 7 bases from V and 0 bases from J, with 22 bases between. This CDR3 has 18 amino acids. The CDR3 sequence is CASTRAQGGSSSYNEQFF. The CDR3 DNA reads TGTGCCAGCACCCGGGCCCAGGGGGGCTCGAGCTCCTACAATGAGCAGTTCTTC. The complete variable domain, with remaining parts taken from reference TRBV7-9 and TRBJ2-1, reads DTGVSQNPRHKITKRGQNVTFRCDPISEHNRLYWYRQTLGQGPEFLTYFQNEAQLEKSRLLSDRFSAERPKGSFSTLEIQRTEQGDSAMYLCASTRAQGGSSSYNEQFFGPGTRLTVL.

The V and J genes are TRBV7-2 and TRBJ2-5, with D possibly being TRBD2 (6 bases). The V gene lost 2 bases and the J gene lost 1 base, with 14 bases spanning the gap. The CDR3 length is 16 residues. Germline V gene sequence: CDR1 SGHTA, CDR2 FQGNSA. The CDR3 DNA follows: TGTGCCAGCAGCTTATGGTCGGGGGAGACCCAAGAGACCCAGTACTTC. This translates into CASSLWSGETQETQYF.

The table lists this clone with a few counts. This chain joins TRBV7-2 and TRBJ2-1, with 12 bases matching TRBD2. Germline CDR1 SGHTA, CDR2 FQGNSA. V was pared by 8 bases and J by 0 bases, with 14 bases of the junction left unmatched. The length of the CDR3 is 19 residues. The CDR3 sequence: CASGPPGLAGLSSYNEQFF. CDR3 DNA sequence: TGTGCCAGCGGCCCACCGGGACTAGCGGGCCTTAGCTCCTACAATGAGCAGTTCTTC.

This clone was picked up a small number of times. The V call is TRBV7-8, the J call TRBJ2-5; D might be TRBD1 (5 bases). Germline values: CDR1 SGHVS, CDR2 FQNEAQ. The CDR3 covers 15 residues. Deletions cut 10 bases from V and 7 bases from J, with 25 bases between. The CDR3 DNA sequence: TGTGCCACCTCACCGGAAGGGGATAATCGTGGGACCCAGTACTTC. It specifies CATSPEGDNRGTQYF.

CDR3 sequence (DNA): TGTGCCAGCAGCCCCGCGGGGAGGGGGGTCTACGAGCAGTACTTC. Its protein product is CASSPAGRGVYEQYF. V usage is TRBV6-5 and J usage is TRBJ2-7; a weak D match, TRBD2 (7 bases). This CDR3 is 15 amino acids long. The V end was cut by 6 bases, the J end by 3 bases, with 18 bases between. Germline V gene lookup returns CDR1 MNHEY and CDR2 SVGAGI.

This chain links TRBV25-1 with TRBJ1-4; D not certain. Deletions cut 2 bases from V and 7 bases from J, with 5 bases between. The length of the CDR3 is 12 residues. CDR1 is MGHDK, CDR2 SYGVNS, per germline. CDR3 bases: TGTGCCAGCAGTGAAGTTCGTGAAAAACTGTTTTTT. The encoded protein is CASSEVREKLFF.

V and J are TRBV7-9 and TRBJ1-1; 7 bases fit TRBD1. J was trimmed by 4 bases and V by 6 bases; bases with no gene match: 5. The CDR3 is made up of 13 amino acids. CDR1 and CDR2 from the germline V gene are SEHNR and FQNEAQ (reference sequence). The CDR3 bases are TGTGCCAGCAGGTCAGGGGGTGGCACTGAAGCTTTCTTT. Amino acids: CASRSGGGTEAFF.

The chain uses TRBV10-1 and TRBJ2-3; 10 bases fit TRBD2. Losses at the gene ends were 5 bases for V and 2 bases for J; bases not matched to a gene: 7. The CDR3 totals 16 residues. The germline V gene has CDR1 WNHNN and CDR2 SYGVQD (reference sequence). CDR3 sequence: CASSTGLAVDTDTQYF. In DNA form, the CDR3 reads TGCGCCAGCAGTACAGGACTAGCGGTAGACACAGATACGCAGTATTTT.

The V gene is TRBV6-5, the J gene TRBJ2-3, with no clear D. Germline CDR1 MNHEY, CDR2 SVGAGI. Trimming took 0 bases from V and 6 from J, leaving 10 bases between them. The CDR3 contains 14 residues. As DNA, the CDR3 is TGTGCCAGCAGTTACTCTAGAGGTTTTGATACGCAGTATTTT. It yields the protein CASSYSRGFDTQYF.

This rearrangement joins TRBV27 to TRBJ1-2; no clear D gene. V lost 4 bases, J lost 8 bases, and 14 bases lay in between. Germline CDR1 and CDR2: MNHEY and SMNVEV (reference sequence). The CDR3 length is 13 residues. CDR3 residues: CASSSGWSRGYTF. The CDR3 nucleotides are TGTGCCAGCAGTTCCGGGTGGTCTAGGGGCTACACCTTC.

The rearrangement links TRBV29-1 to TRBJ2-1; maybe TRBD2 (5 bases). With 5 bases removed from V and 8 bases from J, the gap between germline ends came to 13 bases. CDR3 size: 12 residues. The germline V gene has CDR1 SQVTM and CDR2 ANQGSEA. The CDR3 loop reads CSVKGGRDEQFF. The DNA for the CDR3 is TGCAGCGTTAAAGGAGGTCGTGATGAGCAGTTCTTC.

This clone was observed a few times. This chain connects TRBV9 to TRBJ1-1, with D possibly matching TRBD1 (5 bases). This CDR3 region has 15 residues. The V end lost 3 bases, the J end lost 1 base, and 13 bases lay between the germline ends. Germline-derived CDR1 and CDR2 are SGDLS and YYNGEE. Written as DNA, the CDR3 is TGTGCCAGCAGCGAGACACCCGACAGGAACACTGAAGCTTTCTTT. Protein sequence: CASSETPDRNTEAFF.

This clone was observed once. The rearrangement uses TRBV5-1 and TRBJ2-2; weak D call: TRBD2 (6 bases). V was clipped by 4 bases and J by 3 bases, with 13 bases between them. The CDR3 spans 15 residues. The germline CDR1 and CDR2 sequences are SGHRS and YFSETQ. In nucleotides, the CDR3 is TGCGCCAGCAGCCCACGGAGGGCCGACACCGGGGAGCTGTTTTTT. Translating gives CASSPRRADTGELFF.